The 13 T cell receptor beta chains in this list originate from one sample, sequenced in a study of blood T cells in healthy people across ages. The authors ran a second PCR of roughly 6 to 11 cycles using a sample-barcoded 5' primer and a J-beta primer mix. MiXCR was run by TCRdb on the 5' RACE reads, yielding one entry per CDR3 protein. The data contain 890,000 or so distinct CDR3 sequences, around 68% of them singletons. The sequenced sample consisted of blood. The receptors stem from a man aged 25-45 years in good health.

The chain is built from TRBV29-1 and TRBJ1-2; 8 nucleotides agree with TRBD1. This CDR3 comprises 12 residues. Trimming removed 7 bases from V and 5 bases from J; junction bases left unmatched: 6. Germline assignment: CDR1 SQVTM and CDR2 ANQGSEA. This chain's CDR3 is CSGVTGGYGYTF. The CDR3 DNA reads TGCAGCGGGGTAACAGGGGGTTATGGCTACACCTTC.

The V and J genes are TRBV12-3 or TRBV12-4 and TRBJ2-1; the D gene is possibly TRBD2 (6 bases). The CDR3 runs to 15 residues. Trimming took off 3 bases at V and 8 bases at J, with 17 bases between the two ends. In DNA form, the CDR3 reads TGTGCCAGCAGTTTTCAAAGACTAGTTCCCGATGAGCAGTTCTTC. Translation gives CASSFQRLVPDEQFF.

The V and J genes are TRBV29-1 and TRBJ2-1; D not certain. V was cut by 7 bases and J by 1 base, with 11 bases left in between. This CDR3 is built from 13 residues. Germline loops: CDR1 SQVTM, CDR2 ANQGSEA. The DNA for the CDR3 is TGCAGCGGACCCCTTTTTTCCTACAATGAGCAGTTCTTC. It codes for CSGPLFSYNEQFF.

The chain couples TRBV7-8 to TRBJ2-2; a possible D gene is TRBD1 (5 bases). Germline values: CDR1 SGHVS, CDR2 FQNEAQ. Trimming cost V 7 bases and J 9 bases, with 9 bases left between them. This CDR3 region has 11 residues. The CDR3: CASIVGRELFF. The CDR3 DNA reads TGTGCCAGCATTGTGGGGCGGGAGCTGTTTTTT.

The CDR3 DNA is TGTGCCAGCAGCGTGGGGCCGCAAATTCGAACTAACTATGGCTACACCTTC. Amino acid sequence: CASSVGPQIRTNYGYTF. The chain recombines TRBV9 with TRBJ1-2; possible D gene TRBD1, 5 bases. The CDR3 sequence is 17 residues long. The V and J ends lost 2 bases and 0 bases respectively, with 17 bases between them. Germline V lookup: CDR1 SGDLS, CDR2 YYNGEE.

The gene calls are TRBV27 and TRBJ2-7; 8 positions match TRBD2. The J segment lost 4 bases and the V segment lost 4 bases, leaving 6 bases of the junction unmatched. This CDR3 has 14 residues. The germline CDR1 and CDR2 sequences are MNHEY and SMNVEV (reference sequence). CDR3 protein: CASSSGSGGYEQYF. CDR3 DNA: TGTGCCAGCAGTTCTGGGAGCGGGGGTTACGAGCAGTACTTC.

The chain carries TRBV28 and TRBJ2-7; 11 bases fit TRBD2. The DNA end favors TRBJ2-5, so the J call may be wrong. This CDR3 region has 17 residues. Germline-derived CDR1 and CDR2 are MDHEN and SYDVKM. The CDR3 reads CASSFSGGAAGQETQYF. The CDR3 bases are TGTGCCAGCAGTTTTAGCGGGGGGGCAGCGGGCCAAGAGACCCAGTACTTC.

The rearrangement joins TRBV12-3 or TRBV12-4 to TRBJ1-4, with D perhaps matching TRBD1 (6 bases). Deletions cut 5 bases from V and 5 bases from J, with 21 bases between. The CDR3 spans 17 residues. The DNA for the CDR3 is TGTGCCAGCAGTCCACTATATGGGGGGGGGCGCAATGAAAAACTGTTTTTT. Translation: CASSPLYGGGRNEKLFF.

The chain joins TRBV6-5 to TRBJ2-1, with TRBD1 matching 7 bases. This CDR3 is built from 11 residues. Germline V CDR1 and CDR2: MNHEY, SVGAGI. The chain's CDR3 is CGTTRGNEQFF. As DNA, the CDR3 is TGTGGCACTACCAGGGGGAATGAGCAGTTCTTC.

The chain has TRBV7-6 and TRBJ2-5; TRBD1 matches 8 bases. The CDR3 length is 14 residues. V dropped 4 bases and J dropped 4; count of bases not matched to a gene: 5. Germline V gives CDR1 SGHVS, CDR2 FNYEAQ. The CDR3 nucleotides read TGTGCCAGCAGCTCAGGCGGACAGGGAGAGACCCAGTACTTC. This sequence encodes CASSSGGQGETQYF. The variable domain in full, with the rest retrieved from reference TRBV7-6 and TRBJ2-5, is GAGVSQSPRYKVTKRGQDVALRCDPISGHVSLYWYRQALGQGPEFLTYFNYEAQQDKSGLPNDRFSAERPEGSISTLTIQRTEQRDSAMYRCASSSGGQGETQYFGPGTRLLVL.

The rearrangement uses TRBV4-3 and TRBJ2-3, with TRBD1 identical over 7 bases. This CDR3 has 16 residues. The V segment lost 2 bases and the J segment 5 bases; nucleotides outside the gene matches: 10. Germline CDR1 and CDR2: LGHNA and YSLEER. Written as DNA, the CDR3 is TGCGCCAGCAGCCAATGGGGCAGGGGGATCGGAGATACGCAGTATTTT. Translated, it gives CASSQWGRGIGDTQYF.

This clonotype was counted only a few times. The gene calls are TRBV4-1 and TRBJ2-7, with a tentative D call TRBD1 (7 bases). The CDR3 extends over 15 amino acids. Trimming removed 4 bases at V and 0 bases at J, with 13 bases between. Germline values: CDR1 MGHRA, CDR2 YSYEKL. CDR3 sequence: CASSPRDSNSYEQYF. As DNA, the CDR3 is TGCGCCAGCAGCCCGCGGGACAGCAACTCCTACGAGCAGTACTTC.

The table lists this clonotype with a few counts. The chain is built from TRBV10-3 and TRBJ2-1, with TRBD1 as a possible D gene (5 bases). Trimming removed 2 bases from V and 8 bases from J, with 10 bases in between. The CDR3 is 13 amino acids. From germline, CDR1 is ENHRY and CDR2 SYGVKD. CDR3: CAISERGDDEQFF. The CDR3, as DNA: TGTGCCATCAGTGAGAGGGGCGACGATGAGCAGTTCTTC.